The clone carrying this TCR beta chain has more than one count but fewer than ten. The target antigen is unknown. V was cut by 4 bases and J by 9 bases, with 13 bases left in between. The CDR3 totals 13 residues. The data originate from a study of blood T cells in healthy people across ages. Findings and caveats of the study: The unsorted PBMCs prevented any conclusive comparison of naive versus antigen-experienced cells.

The second PCR ran about 6 to 11 cycles with a sample-barcoded 5' primer and J-beta primers. TCRdb re-analysed the 5' RACE reads in MiXCR, keeping a single row per CDR3 protein. This sample has around 1.7 million distinct CDR3 sequences, with roughly 30% found just once. Sequencing was performed on blood. This receptor was obtained from a woman in her 30s in good health. This chain links TRBV12-3 or TRBV12-4 with TRBJ2-1; D tentatively reads TRBD1 or TRBD2 (5 bases each). The CDR3 sequence: CASSYRRDGEQFF. The CDR3 DNA is TGTGCCAGCAGTTACCGAAGGGACGGTGAGCAGTTCTTC.